These 3 T cell receptor beta chains share one sample of origin, sequenced in a study of cytomegalovirus exposure and HLA in healthy donors. The PCR was carried out with 60 Vbeta primers and 13 Jbeta primers. Sequenced by immunoSEQ multiplex PCR; TCRdb stores in-frame clones only, minus some. Of 200,000 to 250,000 clones listed, over 80% are singletons. The sequencing input was PBMCs. The receptors originated from a boy between 2 and 10 years old in good health and CMV-seronegative.

The J gene is TRBJ1-6, the V gene TRBV5-1; tentative D call: TRBD1 (6 bases). V was clipped by 2 bases and J by 8 bases, with 11 bases between them. The CDR3 length is 14 residues. CDR1 is SGHRS, CDR2 YFSETQ, per germline. For the CDR3, the DNA is TGCGCCAGCAGCTTACGGACAGCCGATTCACCCCTCCACTTT. This sequence encodes CASSLRTADSPLHF.

The chain has TRBV6-5 and TRBJ1-2; the D gene is possibly TRBD1 (6 bases). V was cut by 6 bases and J by 8 bases, with 19 bases left in between. This CDR3 is 14 amino acids long. Germline loops: CDR1 MNHEY, CDR2 SVGAGI. The CDR3 loop is CASRTRGGLRGYTF. CDR3 in DNA: TGTGCCAGCAGAACTCGGGGGGGCCTAAGAGGCTACACCTTC.

The V and J genes are TRBV19 and TRBJ1-2, with D possibly TRBD1 on 5 matching bases. V was clipped by 9 bases and J by 8 bases, with 19 bases between them. The CDR3 extends over 13 amino acids. The germline gives CDR1 LNHDA, CDR2 SQIVND (reference sequence). The CDR3: CASRGEGVGGYTF. The CDR3 nucleotides are TGTGCCAGCCGGGGGGAAGGGGTTGGCGGCTACACCTTC.